Described below is a single T cell receptor beta chain sequence and its context. The data belong to a study of CD8+CD57+ T cells in acquired aplastic anemia. For CDR3 and TCR beta VDJ profiling, genomic DNA was the template used. MiXCR was run by TCRdb on the reads, yielding one entry per CDR3 protein. This table holds 80,000 or so distinct CDR3 sequences, under 50% found once. Trimming removed 1 base at V and 1 base at J, with 4 bases between. Germline assignment: CDR1 LGHDT and CDR2 YNNKEL (reference sequence). The CDR3 totals 13 residues. The rearrangement uses TRBV3-1 and TRBJ1-1; D unclear. Sequences were obtained from sorted CD4+, CD8+, or CD8+CD57+ T cells (not recorded which) from PBMCs. The sequence was obtained from a human donor in good health, serving as a control. CDR3 DNA sequence: TGTGCCAGCAGCCAAGTTGGGAACACTGAAGCTTTCTTT. It specifies CASSQVGNTEAFF.